The sequence of this TCR beta chain was determined in a study of identical twins (dated by TCRdb to about 2016). Study-level background: TCR alpha and beta repertoires from monozygotic twins, unrelated adults of various ages and cord blood were deep-sequenced to test whether fetal clonotypes persist. To rule out contamination, the twin experiments were replicated at different times with different library preparation protocols. The investigation overall reported the following: In beta out-of-frame sequences, excess twin sharing was weaker, because having fewer shared sequences lowered the signal-to-noise ratio. Because the same donors could not be followed over many years, conclusions were based on cross-sectional statistical analysis. Zero-insertion analyses could be partly confounded by invariant T cells such as MAIT and iNKT, though diverse VJ usage argued against such confounding for most clonotypes. Compared with coincidental sharing between unrelated individuals, out-of-frame TCR alpha sequences shared between twins had an excess of sequences with low generation probability. Out-of-frame TCR alpha sharing in monozygotic twins was systematically underestimated by recombination models, whereas sharing between unrelated individuals was in agreement with the recombination models. Fewer insertions were carried by abundant cord blood beta clonotypes; a weaker similar trend was observed in young adult naive repertoires, while no such trend was observed in memory repertoires.

Reading the germline V gene gives CDR1 SGHDT and CDR2 YYEEEE. V and J lose 3 bases and 0 bases, and a span of 14 bases separates them. The CDR3 has 16 amino acids, counting the end cysteine and phenylalanine. Kept here is only the CDR3 DNA, which spans 48 bases and is read in frame from base 1. There are a few counts of this clonotype. Its binding antigen is unknown. Base qualities were left out, and no much larger clone turns up one base away. Libraries came from 5' RACE. TCRdb names Illumina HiSeq 2000 as the instrument used. Template switching added a universal primer binding site, and the final cDNA carried a unique molecular identifier that allowed TCR cDNA molecules to be counted accurately. First-strand cDNA for TCR alpha and beta chains was synthesized from specific primers in the conserved constant-segment region. To control for contamination, every cDNA library carried two barcodes: a SMART-Mk sample barcode plus Illumina barcodes. TruSeq adapter sequences and Illumina sample barcodes were added in two successive PCR steps. The Illumina HiSeq platform was used with custom primers to sequence TCR alpha and beta cDNA libraries. On the study's bioinformatics: Unique molecular identifiers were extracted from raw reads with MiGEC, and CDR3 positions were determined with MiXCR. For each individual, recombination models were inferred using an EM algorithm with the repgenHMM and IGoR tools. Shared clonotype analysis was performed with the tcR package in R, normalizing sharing by the product of cloneset sizes. To study raw recombination without the effects of thymic and clonal selection, out-of-frame nonproductive sequences were analyzed. TCRdb took the public reads, trimmed them with fastp at Q25, ran MiXCR for clone calling and kept in-frame beta chains. Each CDR3 protein appears once, grouped with its most common genes and DNA. V and J calls and clone size were set by TCRdb, not the authors. In all, the sample holds a few hundred thousand distinct CDR3 sequences, and about 8.9% of those were seen once. Approximately 3% of the sample comes from the top ten.

Only healthy Caucasian donors were included. Three pairs of female monozygotic twins, all aged roughly 18 to 29 years, were included in the twin cohort. CD4+ and CD8+ T cell populations were isolated with positive isolation kits from Invitrogen. The same specimen was also included in a second study, on yellow fever vaccine responses in identical twins. According to the second study: According to the authors, the vaccine-induced T cell response in identical twins seemed to be partly convergent and partly specific to each individual. In identical twins, the study followed T cell clones that responded to the vaccine with precision.

Material: CD8+ T cells sorted from blood. Here the chain combines TRBV5-6 and TRBJ2-3; matching of 7 bases hints at TRBD1 as the D gene. The TCR comes from a young woman in good health. In nucleotides, the sequence is TGTGCCAGCAGCTCGTCGGGGGACAGTAGCACAGATACGCAGTATTTT. This gives the protein CASSSSGDSSTDTQYF.